A selection of T cell receptor beta chains follows, all from one sample in a study of T-cell reconstitution after alpha-beta-depleted transplantation in children. TCRdb called the PCR reads again in MiXCR, with one record for every CDR3 protein. The sample includes roughly 98,000 distinct CDR3 sequences, around 16% of them seen just once. The sample was PBMCs, mostly from graft donor cells, taken 180 days after TCRalphabeta/CD19-depleted stem cell transplant. The receptors here all came from a male patient between 2 and 10 years old who had a stem cell transplant for acute lymphoblastic leukemia, so the T cells may come from the graft donor. Each CDR3 is given with its conserved first and last residue. Fields, in order: D gene, V gene, clone size, J gene, CDR3 protein, CDR3 DNA. The D gene is left open where the match is weak. Rows may omit the clone size; those that give it use once, few, many or a size class.

d_call: TRBD2; v_call: TRBV13; clone_size: NA; j_call: TRBJ2-3; cdr3_aa: CASSWGGLDTQYF; cdr3_nt: TGTGCCAGCAGCTGGGGGGGTTTGGATACGCAGTATTTT
d_call: NA; v_call: TRBV12-3/TRBV12-4; clone_size: many; j_call: TRBJ1-1; cdr3_aa: CASRGVGWNTEAFF; cdr3_nt: TGTGCCAGCAGGGGGGTGGGATGGAACACTGAAGCTTTCTTT
d_call: NA; v_call: TRBV5-1; clone_size: NA; j_call: TRBJ1-1; cdr3_aa: CASSFTSQQATNTEAFF; cdr3_nt: TGCGCCAGCAGCTTTACATCACAACAGGCCACGAACACTGAAGCTTTCTTT
d_call: NA; v_call: TRBV12-3/TRBV12-4; clone_size: few; j_call: TRBJ1-1; cdr3_aa: CASSPGSVEAFF; cdr3_nt: TGTGCCAGCAGCCCCGGGTCGGTTGAAGCTTTCTTT
d_call: NA; v_call: TRBV6-1; clone_size: few; j_call: TRBJ2-4; cdr3_aa: CASSERLAKNIQYF; cdr3_nt: TGTGCCAGCAGTGAAAGGTTAGCCAAAAACATTCAGTACTTC
d_call: NA; v_call: TRBV9; clone_size: NA; j_call: TRBJ2-3; cdr3_aa: CASSVESIRTDTQYF; cdr3_nt: TGTGCCAGCAGCGTAGAGTCTATTCGCACAGATACGCAGTATTTT
d_call: NA; v_call: TRBV21-1; clone_size: NA; j_call: TRBJ2-4; cdr3_aa: CASSKWPAKNIQYF; cdr3_nt: TGTGCCAGCAGCAAATGGCCAGCCAAAAACATTCAGTACTTC
d_call: NA; v_call: TRBV7-2; clone_size: NA; j_call: TRBJ1-1; cdr3_aa: CASSLVPGFMNTEAFF; cdr3_nt: TGTGCCAGCAGCTTAGTACCAGGGTTCATGAACACTGAAGCTTTCTTT
d_call: NA; v_call: TRBV4-3; clone_size: few; j_call: TRBJ1-5; cdr3_aa: CASSPDWGSNQPQHF; cdr3_nt: TGCGCCAGCAGCCCGGACTGGGGTAGCAATCAGCCCCAGCATTTT
d_call: TRBD2; v_call: TRBV5-1; clone_size: NA; j_call: TRBJ2-5; cdr3_aa: CASSLAGEHQETQYF; cdr3_nt: TGCGCCAGCAGCTTAGCGGGGGAGCACCAAGAGACCCAGTACTTC
d_call: NA; v_call: TRBV21-1; clone_size: NA; j_call: TRBJ2-3; cdr3_aa: CASSKGSTSGDCTDTQYF; cdr3_nt: TGTGCCAGCAGCAAAGGTTCGACTAGCGGAGACTGCACAGATACGCAGTATTTT
d_call: NA; v_call: TRBV10-3; clone_size: few; j_call: TRBJ1-5; cdr3_aa: CAISEGFAGAGRQPQHF; cdr3_nt: TGTGCCATCAGTGAGGGCTTCGCAGGTGCAGGAAGGCAGCCCCAGCATTTT
d_call: NA; v_call: TRBV6-5; clone_size: few; j_call: TRBJ1-2; cdr3_aa: CASRVLGANYGYTF; cdr3_nt: TGTGCCAGCCGAGTTCTAGGAGCTAACTATGGCTACACCTTC
d_call: NA; v_call: TRBV9; clone_size: few; j_call: TRBJ2-2; cdr3_aa: CASSVGLWGRNTGELFF; cdr3_nt: TGTGCCAGCAGCGTAGGTTTGTGGGGGCGGAACACCGGGGAGCTGTTTTTT
d_call: NA; v_call: TRBV12-3/TRBV12-4; clone_size: NA; j_call: TRBJ1-5; cdr3_aa: CASSLAADYQPQHF; cdr3_nt: TGTGCCAGCAGTTTAGCGGCGGATTATCAGCCCCAGCATTTT
d_call: NA; v_call: TRBV5-1; clone_size: many; j_call: TRBJ1-2; cdr3_aa: CASSLGEFGGYTF; cdr3_nt: TGCGCCAGCAGCCTTGGGGAGTTTGGTGGCTACACCTTC
d_call: NA; v_call: TRBV5-1; clone_size: few; j_call: TRBJ2-3; cdr3_aa: CASSSMWTSTDTQYF; cdr3_nt: TGCGCCAGCAGCTCAATGTGGACTAGCACAGATACGCAGTATTTT
d_call: NA; v_call: TRBV18; clone_size: NA; j_call: TRBJ2-5; cdr3_aa: CASSPRGIETQYF; cdr3_nt: TGTGCCAGCTCACCCCGGGGGATTGAGACCCAGTACTTC
d_call: TRBD2; v_call: TRBV5-5; clone_size: few; j_call: TRBJ2-5; cdr3_aa: CASSLVAGGPSYQETQYF; cdr3_nt: TGTGCCAGCAGCTTGGTAGCGGGAGGGCCCTCGTACCAAGAGACCCAGTACTTC
d_call: TRBD1; v_call: TRBV12-5; clone_size: few; j_call: TRBJ2-7; cdr3_aa: CASGRDRDYEQYF; cdr3_nt: TGTGCTAGTGGGCGGGACAGGGACTACGAGCAGTACTTC
d_call: TRBD1; v_call: TRBV5-6; clone_size: NA; j_call: TRBJ1-2; cdr3_aa: CASRGTGESYGYTF; cdr3_nt: TGTGCCAGCAGAGGGACAGGGGAAAGCTATGGCTACACCTTC
d_call: TRBD1; v_call: TRBV5-1; clone_size: NA; j_call: TRBJ2-7; cdr3_aa: CASSTDRGQSF; cdr3_nt: TGCGCCAGCAGCACCGACAGGGGGCAGAGCTTC
d_call: TRBD1; v_call: TRBV20-1; clone_size: few; j_call: TRBJ2-6; cdr3_aa: CSARGLDRGSKSGANVLTF; cdr3_nt: TGCAGTGCTAGAGGCCTGGACAGGGGGTCAAAATCTGGGGCCAACGTCCTGACTTTC
d_call: NA; v_call: TRBV6-5; clone_size: few; j_call: TRBJ1-5; cdr3_aa: CASSYQQGDSNQPQHF; cdr3_nt: TGTGCCAGCAGTTACCAACAGGGAGACTCCAATCAGCCCCAGCATTTT
d_call: TRBD1; v_call: TRBV20-1; clone_size: few; j_call: TRBJ1-1; cdr3_aa: CSARVEGANTEAFF; cdr3_nt: TGCAGTGCTAGAGTGGAGGGGGCGAACACTGAAGCTTTCTTT
d_call: NA; v_call: TRBV20-1; clone_size: many; j_call: TRBJ2-5; cdr3_aa: CSATRTGRVKETQYF; cdr3_nt: TGCAGTGCCACAAGGACAGGGAGGGTAAAAGAGACCCAGTACTTC
d_call: TRBD1; v_call: TRBV15; clone_size: NA; j_call: TRBJ2-3; cdr3_aa: CATSSLDRPTDTQYF; cdr3_nt: TGTGCCACCAGCAGCCTGGACAGGCCCACAGATACGCAGTATTTT
d_call: TRBD1; v_call: TRBV7-9; clone_size: NA; j_call: TRBJ2-7; cdr3_aa: CASSSLQGSAYEQYF; cdr3_nt: TGTGCCAGCAGCTCCCTACAGGGGTCGGCGTACGAGCAGTACTTC